This TCR beta chain emerged from a study of blood T cell repertoires in COVID-19. Turning to the study itself: The United States, Italy and Spain were the sources of the acute and convalescent COVID-19 samples. Nucleic acid was either cDNA or gDNA, and it came from T cells, B-cell-depleted T cells, or PBMCs.

This clone appeared a few times. Germline V gives CDR1 SGDLS, CDR2 YYNGEE. Losses at the gene ends were 4 bases for V and 5 bases for J; bases not matched to a gene: 12. CDR3 size: 16 residues. The authors' processing: Reference gene primer amplification gave nucleated cell count estimates. The table came from immunoSEQ multiplex PCR; TCRdb's copy has only in-frame clones and leaves some out. Clone size and V and J calls were adopted from that table, with D and trimming inferred from the DNA. The sample lists over 200,000 clones, roughly nine tenths seen once, with 5.5% to 8% in the top ten. The source material was peripheral blood. This TCR derives from a man aged 55 to 70 who had recovered from COVID-19. The genes are TRBV9 and TRBJ2-7; the match to TRBD2 covers 10 bases. Here the CDR3 reads CASSPSSSGGADEQYF. Here the CDR3 DNA reads TGTGCCAGCAGCCCTAGTTCAAGCGGGGGGGCCGACGAGCAGTACTTC.